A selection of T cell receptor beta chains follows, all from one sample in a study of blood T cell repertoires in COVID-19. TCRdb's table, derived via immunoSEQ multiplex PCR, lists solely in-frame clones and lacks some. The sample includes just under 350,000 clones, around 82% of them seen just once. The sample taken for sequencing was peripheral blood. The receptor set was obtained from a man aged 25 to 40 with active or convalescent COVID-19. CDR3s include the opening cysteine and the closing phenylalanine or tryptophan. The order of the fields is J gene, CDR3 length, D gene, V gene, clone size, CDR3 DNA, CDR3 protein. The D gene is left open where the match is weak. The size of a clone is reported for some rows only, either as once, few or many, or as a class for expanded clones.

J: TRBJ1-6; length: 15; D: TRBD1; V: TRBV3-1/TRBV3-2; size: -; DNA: TGTGCCAGCAGCCCAGGGACAGGTGGTAATTCACCCCTCCACTTT; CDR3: CASSPGTGGNSPLHF
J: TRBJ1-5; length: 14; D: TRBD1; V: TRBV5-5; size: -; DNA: TGTGCCAGCAGCCGCGGACAGGGCAATCAGCCCCAGCATTTT; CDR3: CASSRGQGNQPQHF
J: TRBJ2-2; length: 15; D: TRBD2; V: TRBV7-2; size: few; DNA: TGTGCCAGCAGCTTAGCGGCTAGCGGATACGGGGAGCTGTTTTTT; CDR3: CASSLAASGYGELFF
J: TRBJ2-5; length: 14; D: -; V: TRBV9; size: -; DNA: TGTGCCAGCAGCGTAGCTGGGGGGAAAGAGACCCAGTACTTC; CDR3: CASSVAGGKETQYF
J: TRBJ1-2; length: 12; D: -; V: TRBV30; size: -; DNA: TGTGCCTGGAGTGCCGGGGTACATGGCTACACCTTC; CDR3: CAWSAGVHGYTF
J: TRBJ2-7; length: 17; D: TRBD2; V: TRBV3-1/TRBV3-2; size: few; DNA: TGTGCCAGCAGCCCTCTGGGCACTAGCGGGGGATCCTACGAGCAGTACTTC; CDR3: CASSPLGTSGGSYEQYF
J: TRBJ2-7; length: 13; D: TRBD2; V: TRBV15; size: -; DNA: TGTGCCACCTCGCTAGCGGTCTCCTACGAGCAGTACTTC; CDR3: CATSLAVSYEQYF
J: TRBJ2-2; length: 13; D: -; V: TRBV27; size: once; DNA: TGTGCCAGCAGTTCACAACGAAGCGGGGAGCTGTTTTTT; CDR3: CASSSQRSGELFF
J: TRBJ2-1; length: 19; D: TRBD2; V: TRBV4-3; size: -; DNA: TGCGCCAGCAGCCAAGATATTTCCGTCGGGAGGGCGTCCTACAATGAGCAGTTCTTC; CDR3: CASSQDISVGRASYNEQFF
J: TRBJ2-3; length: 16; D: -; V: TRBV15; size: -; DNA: TGTGCCACCAGCAGAGATTCAGGGATTTTCACAGATACGCAGTATTTT; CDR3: CATSRDSGIFTDTQYF
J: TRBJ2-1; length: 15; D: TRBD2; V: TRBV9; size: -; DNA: TGTGCCAGCAGCGTAGTACTAGCGGGGAACAATGAGCAGTTCTTC; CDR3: CASSVVLAGNNEQFF
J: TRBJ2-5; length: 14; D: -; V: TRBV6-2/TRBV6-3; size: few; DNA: TGTGCCAGCAGTTATGTCCAGGGCCAAGAGACCCAGTACTTC; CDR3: CASSYVQGQETQYF
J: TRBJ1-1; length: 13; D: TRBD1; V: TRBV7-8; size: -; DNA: TGTGCCAGCAGCTCCAACAGGGGGCGGCGAGCTTTCTTT; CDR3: CASSSNRGRRAFF
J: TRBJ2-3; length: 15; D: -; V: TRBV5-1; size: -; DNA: TGCGCCAGCAGCTTGGGGGGAGCGGGCACAGATACGCAGTATTTT; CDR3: CASSLGGAGTDTQYF
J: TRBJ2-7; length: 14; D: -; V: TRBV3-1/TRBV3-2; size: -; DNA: TGTGCCAGCAGCCTTGGGGTAGCGGCCTACGAGCAGTACTTC; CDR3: CASSLGVAAYEQYF
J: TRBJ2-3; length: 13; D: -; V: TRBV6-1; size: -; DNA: TGTGCCAGCAGTGAACAGGCCACAGATACGCAGTATTTT; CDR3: CASSEQATDTQYF
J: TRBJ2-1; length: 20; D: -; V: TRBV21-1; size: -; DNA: TGTGCCAGCAGCAAAGTTTCGCGGGCCAGCCAATGTAGCTCCTACAATGAGCAGTTCTTC; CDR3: CASSKVSRASQCSSYNEQFF
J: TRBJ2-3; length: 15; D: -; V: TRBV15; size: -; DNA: TGTGCCACCAGCAAGCCCGCTAAAAGCACAGATACGCAGTATTTT; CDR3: CATSKPAKSTDTQYF
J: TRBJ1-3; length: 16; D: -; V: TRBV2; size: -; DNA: TGTGCCAGCTCCGTGGGAGTTCTTCTTCCTGGAAACACCATATATTTT; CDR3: CASSVGVLLPGNTIYF
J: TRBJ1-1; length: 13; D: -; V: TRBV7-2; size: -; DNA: TGTGCCAGCAGCCCAATTGGGGCGGGGGCAGCTTTCTTT; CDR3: CASSPIGAGAAFF
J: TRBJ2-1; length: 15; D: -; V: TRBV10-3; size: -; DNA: TGTGCCATCAGTGAGTCGATACTAGCAGATAATGAGCAGTTCTTC; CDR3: CAISESILADNEQFF
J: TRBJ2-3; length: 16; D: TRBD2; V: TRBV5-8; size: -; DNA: TGTGCCAGCAGCCCCAACCAGGGAGGGGTGTCAGATACGCAGTATTTT; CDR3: CASSPNQGGVSDTQYF
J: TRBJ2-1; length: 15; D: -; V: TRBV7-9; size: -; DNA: TGTGCCAGCAGCTCCGGGACATCCTCCTACAATGAGCAGTTCTTC; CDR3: CASSSGTSSYNEQFF
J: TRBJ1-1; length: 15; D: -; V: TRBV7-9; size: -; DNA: TGTGCCAGCAGCCCCCCTCGGACAGTGAACACTGAAGCTTTCTTT; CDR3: CASSPPRTVNTEAFF
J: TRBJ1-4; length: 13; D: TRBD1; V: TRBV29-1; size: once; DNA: TGCAGCGTTTCCGTGACAGGGGGGGATAAACTGTTTTTT; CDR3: CSVSVTGGDKLFF
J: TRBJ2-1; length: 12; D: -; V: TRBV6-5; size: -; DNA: TGTGCCAGCAGTTCCGGAGGAGGGCCGCAGTTCTTC; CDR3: CASSSGGGPQFF